This entry concerns a single T cell receptor beta chain. With 3 bases removed from V and 1 base from J, the gap between germline ends came to 12 bases. The CDR3 sequence is 15 residues long. CDR1 is WSHSY and CDR2 is SAAADI in the germline V gene. These data belong to a study of T cells in Graves' hyperthyroidism and ophthalmopathy. RNA transcripts served as the template for amplifying TCR beta CDR3 regions. HTBI primers were the set used in a first-round RT-PCR of the TCR CDR3. TCRdb re-derived calls from the multiplex PCR reads in MiXCR, one entry per CDR3 protein. The table records 650,000 to 800,000 distinct CDR3 sequences, approximately 42% of them present only once.

The material sequenced was peripheral blood or thyroid tissue (not recorded which). The receptor comes from an adult man with Graves' disease, either hyperthyroidism or ophthalmopathy (not recorded which). J is TRBJ1-1 and V is TRBV10-2, with a tentative D call TRBD1 (5 bases). CDR3 bases: TGCGCCAGCAGTGATCCCCCTACAGGGAACACTGAAGCTTTCTTT. Translation: CASSDPPTGNTEAFF.